The sequence of this TCR beta chain was determined in a study of neurological immune-mediated disorders (dated by TCRdb to about 2019). At the level of the whole study: Of the roughly 34 multiple sclerosis patients, about 31 had relapsing-remitting MS and 3 had secondary progressive MS. Using UMI-based sequencing, the study compared peripheral blood TCR-beta repertoires from patients with HTLV-I-associated myelopathy (HAM/TSP), patients with multiple sclerosis, and healthy controls. The roughly 100 TCR-beta libraries covered PBMC samples along with longitudinal samples, technical triplicates, and paired sorted CD4+ and CD8+ T-cell subsets. The cohort included roughly 71 subjects: approximately 15 with HAM/TSP, about 34 with multiple sclerosis, and around 20 healthy controls. The paper's findings and limits, for the study overall: In phylogenetic analysis, the repertoires of 18 of 34 MS patients grouped into a cluster of related CDR3 sequences, which suggests a possible signature at the repertoire level. TCR clonal expansion was highest in HAM/TSP patients and lowest in MS patients, with MS patients falling below even healthy controls. The MS cluster was not associated with any clinical or MRI features, and the authors stated that larger cohorts are needed. No identical CDR3 amino acid sequences were shared among expanded clones across subjects, suggesting private TCR-beta repertoires in all groups.

From a lookup of the germline V gene, CDR1 and CDR2 are SGDLS and YYNGEE. V is pruned by 3 bases and J by 10 bases, leaving 4 bases of the junction without a gene match. Spanning cysteine to phenylalanine, the CDR3 consists of 13 amino acids. Of all the DNA, just the CDR3 is kept, 39 bases in frame from base 1. cDNA was synthesized by template-switch 5'RACE using a primer with a 10-nucleotide random unique molecular identifier that tagged each TCR transcript. Over 190 million TCR-beta sequences, covering 15-18 subjects, were produced in each sequencing run. Total RNA was extracted with the RNeasy kit. TCR-beta VDJ regions were amplified with primers for the TCR constant region and the 5'RACE anchor, using the KAPA Real-time Library Amplification kit. A first PCR added sample indexes and Illumina adaptors, after which a second PCR increased the library yield. After purification with Ampure beads, the TCR product of roughly 650 bp was size-selected on a 2% E-gel SizeSelection system. Library quality was checked on a Bioanalyzer, concentration was measured with Qubit, and libraries were quantified with the Kapa Library Quantification kit before pooling. Libraries were sequenced paired-end 2 x 150 bp on an Illumina HiSeq 2500. To increase sequence diversity, roughly 23-30% phiX was spiked into each library pool. The study's processing was this. Quality-filtered reads were processed with the UMI-based MiGEC pipeline, which removed over 90% of raw TCR sequences during error correction. IMGT germline references were used for alignment of VDJ genes, and clonotypes were defined by a unique CDR3 amino acid sequence together with V-J genes. Clonal expansion, Shannon diversity and CDR3 relatedness (CalcPairwiseDistances, ClusterSamples) were evaluated with VDJtools, and phylogenetic trees were built with CLCbio workbench. A clone was classed as expanded if it had 8 or more unique UMIs, a cutoff based on coefficient-of-variation modelling across technical triplicates. TCRdb reanalyzed the raw reads on its own, using fastp at Q25 for trimming and MiXCR for clone calling, and kept in-frame beta chains. Identical CDR3 protein sequences are pooled into one entry, listed with their most common genes and DNA. These V and J calls derive from TCRdb rather than the authors' analysis. The sample includes 50,000 to 65,000 distinct CDR3 sequences, with around 3.9% observed a single time. Approximately 1.6% of the sample is held by the ten biggest clonotypes.

Unsorted PBMC libraries were generated from 2 million PBMCs stored in RNAlater at -80 °C until RNA extraction. Multiple sclerosis patients were enrolled in a US clinical protocol under which disease progression was evaluated by magnetic resonance imaging. Peripheral blood was subjected to Ficoll-Hypaque density gradient centrifugation to isolate PBMCs, which were then cryopreserved in liquid nitrogen. This clonotype was recorded at least ten times. The antigen this receptor binds is unknown. Base quality data are lacking; no much larger clone is found one base away. The sample was PBMCs. The V gene is TRBV9 and the J gene is TRBJ2-1; TRBD1 agrees with 10 junctional bases. The sequence was collected from a man between 25 and 39 years old with multiple sclerosis. This receptor carries the CDR3 CASSEGTGDEQFF. In nucleotide form, the sequence is TGTGCCAGCAGCGAAGGGACAGGGGACGAGCAGTTCTTC.